Shown below are 32 T cell receptor beta chains from a single sample sequenced in a study of cytotoxic CD8 clonotypes in ibrutinib-treated CLL. Sequencing used immunoSEQ multiplex PCR; TCRdb keeps in-frame clones, though not all of them. The sample lists 200,000 to 250,000 clones, 75% to 85% occurring once. This material consisted of PBMCs, taken after 12 months of ibrutinib treatment. The receptors shown here come from a human donor with chronic lymphocytic leukemia.

CDR3 nucleotides: TGCGCCAGCCTTAATAGTAGGCATGAGCAGTTCTTC. It encodes CASLNSRHEQFF. This chain links TRBV10-2 with TRBJ2-1, with D uncertain. The germline V gene has CDR1 WSHSY and CDR2 SAAADI. The CDR3 runs to 12 residues. V was pared by 8 bases and J by 8 bases, with 13 bases between.

This chain uses TRBV5-6 with TRBJ1-2; D gene unclear. The CDR3 is 13 residues long. Trimming removed 2 bases at V and 0 bases at J, with 5 bases between. Germline CDR1 and CDR2: SGHDT and YYEEEE. The CDR3 loop reads CASSFFTNYGYTF. CDR3 DNA sequence: TGTGCCAGCAGCTTTTTCACTAACTATGGCTACACCTTC.

Here the CDR3 reads CASSFWEPLAGGPVDEQFF. The CDR3 DNA reads as TGTGCCAGCAGCTTTTGGGAACCACTAGCGGGGGGGCCGGTCGATGAGCAGTTCTTC. This chain links TRBV13 with TRBJ2-1; 13 bases are a match to TRBD2. This CDR3 comprises 19 residues. V lost 3 bases, J lost 8 bases, and 16 bases stayed unmatched. The germline V gene has CDR1 PRHDT and CDR2 FYEKMQ (reference sequence).

The rearrangement uses TRBV5-4 and TRBJ2-1; 11 bases are a match to TRBD2. The CDR3 consists of 15 residues. CDR1 is SGHNT, CDR2 YYREEE, per germline (reference sequence). The V gene end was trimmed by 4 bases and the J gene end by 6 bases; junction bases not matched to a gene: 6. CDR3 amino acids: CASSKGLAGANEQFF. CDR3 DNA sequence: TGTGCCAGCAGCAAAGGACTAGCGGGCGCCAATGAGCAGTTCTTC.

The chain is built from TRBV6-5 and TRBJ1-5, with 7 nucleotides matching TRBD1. The length of the CDR3 is 15 residues. Germline-derived CDR1 and CDR2 are MNHEY and SVGAGI. Germline trimming cut 6 bases from V and 3 bases from J; bases unmatched to any gene: 8. CDR3 bases: TGTGCCAGCAGCTTAGACAGGGTGACCAATCAGCCCCAGCATTTT. Residues: CASSLDRVTNQPQHF.

The chain couples TRBV30 to TRBJ2-7; D is unclear. The germline CDR1 and CDR2 sequences are GTSNPN and SVGIG (reference sequence). Trimming stripped 2 bases from V and 3 bases from J, with 11 bases between. The CDR3 sequence is 13 residues long. The CDR3 nucleotides are TGTGCCTGGAGTCTTGGTCAAGTCTACGAGCAGTACTTC. Its protein product is CAWSLGQVYEQYF. Complete variable domain (other parts from reference TRBV30 and TRBJ2-7): SQTIHQWPATLVQPVGSPLSLECTVEGTSNPNLYWYRQAAGRGLQLLFYSVGIGQISSEVPQNLSASRPQDRQFILSSKKLLLSDSGFYLCAWSLGQVYEQYFGPGTRLTVT.

The chain couples TRBV28 to TRBJ2-7; 8 nucleotides align to TRBD2. This CDR3 is 16 amino acids long. Trimming took 2 bases from V and 4 from J; bases not matched to a gene: 10. Germline V lookup: CDR1 MDHEN, CDR2 SYDVKM. CDR3: CASSLLGTSSLYEQYF. The CDR3 DNA sequence: TGTGCCAGCAGTTTACTAGGGACTAGTTCCCTATACGAGCAGTACTTC.

The chain employs TRBV5-1 and TRBJ2-6; tentatively, D is TRBD2 (5 bases). The V end was cut by 2 bases, the J end by 0 bases, with 12 bases between. The germline V gene encodes CDR1 SGHRS and CDR2 YFSETQ. CDR3 size: 17 residues. CDR3 residues: CASSFTRVYSGANVLTF. The CDR3 DNA reads TGCGCCAGCAGCTTTACGAGGGTTTACTCTGGGGCCAACGTCCTGACTTTC.

CDR3 sequence (DNA): TGTGCCAGTACCCCCTCAGGAGGCAGCGGTCCCCCTAACTATGGCTACACCTTC. Protein product: CASTPSGGSGPPNYGYTF. J is TRBJ1-2 and V is TRBV19; D not resolved. V lost 7 bases, J lost 0 bases, and 24 bases lay in between. The CDR3 totals 18 residues. Looked up from germline, CDR1 is LNHDA and CDR2 is SQIVND (reference sequence).

A remark on this clone: The same CDR3 also results from other DNA sequences found in this sample. The gene calls are TRBV28 and TRBJ1-3; unclear D gene. V was clipped by 6 bases and J by 2 bases, with 5 bases between them. CDR3 size: 12 residues. CDR1 is MDHEN and CDR2 is SYDVKM in the germline V gene. The CDR3 is CASSRAGNTIYF. As DNA, the CDR3 is TGTGCCAGCAGCCGGGCTGGAAACACCATATATTTT. Variable domain in full (rest from reference TRBV28 and TRBJ1-3): DVKVTQSSRYLVKRTGEKVFLECVQDMDHENMFWYRQDPGLGLRLIYFSYDVKMKEKGDIPEGYSVSREKKERFSLILESASTNQTSMYLCASSRAGNTIYFGEGSWLTVV.

This sequence joins TRBV18 and TRBJ2-5; D ambiguous. The CDR3 runs 14 residues. Trimming stripped 6 bases from V and 0 bases from J, with 11 bases between. Germline V gene data show CDR1 as KGHSH and CDR2 as LQKENI. CDR3 sequence (DNA): TGTGCCAGCTCCCCTCCTGGGTACCAAGAGACCCAGTACTTC. Translating it yields CASSPPGYQETQYF.

V gene TRBV6-1 combines with J gene TRBJ1-5; D not resolved. Germline CDR1 MNHNS, CDR2 SASEGT. The V gene lost 6 bases and the J gene lost 2 bases, with 11 bases spanning the gap. The length of the CDR3 is 14 residues. DNA for the CDR3: TGTGCCAGCAGATTTTCCACTGGCAATCAGCCCCAGCATTTT. Amino acid sequence: CASRFSTGNQPQHF.

V gene TRBV9 combines with J gene TRBJ2-7; 12 bases match TRBD2. The CDR3 is made up of 16 amino acids. V lost 0 bases to trimming and J lost 4 bases; unmatched junction nucleotides: 5. Germline loops: CDR1 SGDLS, CDR2 YYNGEE. This CDR3 reads CASSVAGTSGWYEQYF. Written as DNA, the CDR3 is TGTGCCAGCAGCGTAGCCGGGACTAGCGGGTGGTACGAGCAGTACTTC. The full variable domain, in which reference TRBV9 and TRBJ2-7 provide the parts outside the CDR3, is DSGVTQTPKHLITATGQRVTLRCSPRSGDLSVYWYQQSLDQGLQFLIQYYNGEERAKGNILERFSAQQFPDLHSELNLSSLELGDSALYFCASSVAGTSGWYEQYFGPGTRLTVT.

The V call is TRBV10-3, the J call TRBJ2-7; D is perhaps TRBD1 or TRBD2 (5 bases each). This CDR3 contains 14 residues. CDR1 and CDR2 from the germline V gene are ENHRY and SYGVKD. Trimming removed 5 bases at V and 5 bases at J, with 16 bases between. CDR3 coding DNA: TGTGCCATCAGTAAAACCCGGGACCTACACGAGCAGTACTTC. Residues: CAISKTRDLHEQYF.

Within the sample, this clone is medium-sized. The chain links TRBV11-2 to TRBJ1-2; D uncertain. Trimming stripped 3 bases from V and 8 bases from J, with 16 bases between. There are 14 residues in the CDR3. In germline, CDR1 is SGHAT, CDR2 FQNNGV. As DNA, the CDR3 is TGTGCCAGCAGCTTTTGGCCTCACTCGGGGGGCTACACCTTC. It encodes CASSFWPHSGGYTF. Together with reference TRBV11-2 and TRBJ1-2, the CDR3 gives the full variable domain: EAGVAQSPRYKIIEKRQSVAFWCNPISGHATLYWYQQILGQGPKLLIQFQNNGVVDDSQLPKDRFSAERLKGVDSTLKIQPAKLEDSAVYLCASSFWPHSGGYTFGSGTRLTVV.

The V and J genes are TRBV4-1 and TRBJ2-7; 7 nucleotides align to TRBD2. Per the germline V gene, CDR1 is MGHRA and CDR2 is YSYEKL. The CDR3 loop spans 15 amino acids. J lost 1 base, V lost 0 bases, and 3 bases had no gene match. The CDR3 loop is CASSQEPGLSYEQYF. The CDR3 DNA reads as TGCGCCAGCAGCCAAGAACCGGGACTATCCTACGAGCAGTACTTC.

This chain joins TRBV5-1 and TRBJ1-1, with D possibly matching TRBD1 (5 bases). Between the trimmed V and J ends, which lost 4 bases and 4 bases, there was a span of 14 bases. Germline V lookup: CDR1 SGHRS, CDR2 YFSETQ. This CDR3 region has 14 residues. The CDR3 here is CASSEGNVGTEAFF. DNA for the CDR3: TGCGCCAGCAGCGAGGGGAATGTGGGCACTGAAGCTTTCTTT.

The chain carries TRBV5-6 and TRBJ1-1; D is perhaps TRBD1 (5 bases). Germline loops: CDR1 SGHDT, CDR2 YYEEEE. Trimming left V 1 base short and J 1 base short, with 17 bases between. This CDR3 has 17 residues. CDR3 region: CASSLSGTTGWNTEAFF. The CDR3 DNA is TGTGCCAGCAGCTTGTCCGGGACTACGGGCTGGAACACTGAAGCTTTCTTT.

This clone was seen only once. The rearrangement joins TRBV28 to TRBJ1-5; 8 bases are shared with TRBD1. V was clipped by 8 bases and J by 2 bases; unmatched bases: 11. The CDR3 has 16 amino acids. Germline values: CDR1 MDHEN, CDR2 SYDVKM. CDR3 DNA sequence: TGTGCCAGCTTTGACAGGGGCCACGCGGGCAATCAGCCCCAGCATTTT. Its translation: CASFDRGHAGNQPQHF.

The chain carries TRBV6-6 and TRBJ1-2; no clear D gene. The CDR3 contains 14 residues. Trimming stripped 1 base from V and 5 bases from J, with 11 bases between. CDR1 and CDR2 (germline): MNHNY, SVGAGI (reference sequence). The DNA of the CDR3 is TGTGCCAGCAGTTACTTGTCGGATCTTTATGGCTACACCTTC. This codes for CASSYLSDLYGYTF.

This clone occurred a few times. The CDR3 region has the DNA TGTGCCTGGAGTGTAGGGGGTTATAGTGGAAACACCATATATTTT. This gives the protein CAWSVGGYSGNTIYF. The J gene is TRBJ1-3, the V gene TRBV30; weak D call: TRBD1 (6 bases). This CDR3 spans 15 amino acids. The V end lost 0 bases, the J end lost 3 bases, and 12 bases lay between the germline ends. CDR1 is GTSNPN, CDR2 SVGIG, per germline (reference sequence).

The chain links TRBV7-3 to TRBJ2-1; TRBD1 matches at 7 bases. The CDR3 has 16 amino acids. The germline V gene has CDR1 SGHTA and CDR2 FQGTGA. V gave up 5 bases and J gave up 3 bases; unmatched junction bases: 10. CDR3 region: CASSPSTGANYNEQFF. CDR3 sequence (DNA): TGTGCCAGCAGCCCCAGCACAGGGGCGAACTACAATGAGCAGTTCTTC.

As DNA, the CDR3 is TGCGCCAGCAGCTTGGCGGAGGGCACTGAAGCTTTCTTT. This codes for CASSLAEGTEAFF. The V call is TRBV5-1, the J call TRBJ1-1; no clear D. Germline CDR1 SGHRS, CDR2 YFSETQ. Trimming left V 0 bases short and J 4 bases short, with 7 bases between. The CDR3 runs 13 residues.

The CDR3 region is CASSLLQGGYSNQPQHF. CDR3 sequence (DNA): TGTGCCAGCAGTTTATTACAGGGGGGGTATAGCAATCAGCCCCAGCATTTT. The V gene is TRBV28, the J gene TRBJ1-5; 8 bases map to TRBD1. Germline V gene data show CDR1 as MDHEN and CDR2 as SYDVKM. After removal of 1 base from V and 0 bases from J, the junction contained 5 bases not matched to a gene. The CDR3 loop spans 17 amino acids.

The V call is TRBV18, the J call TRBJ2-7, with no clear D. Germline V gives CDR1 KGHSH, CDR2 LQKENI. The CDR3 totals 15 residues. Trimming took 0 bases from V and 5 from J, leaving 14 bases between them. The CDR3 here is CASSPPWQGDHEQYF. CDR3 coding DNA: TGTGCCAGCTCACCACCGTGGCAAGGCGACCACGAGCAGTACTTC. The full variable domain, with the rest looked up from reference TRBV18 and TRBJ2-7, is NAGVMQNPRHLVRRRGQEARLRCSPMKGHSHVYWYRQLPEEGLKFMVYLQKENIIDESGMPKERFSAEFPKEGPSILRIQQVVRGDSAAYFCASSPPWQGDHEQYFGPGTRLTVT.

This clone has more than one count but fewer than ten. V and J are TRBV6-5 and TRBJ2-7, with TRBD2 matching over 12 bases. The CDR3 extends over 16 amino acids. V shed 4 bases, J shed 5 bases, and the junction held 9 bases outside the gene matches. Germline CDR1 MNHEY, CDR2 SVGAGI. In DNA form, the CDR3 reads TGTGCCAGCAGTTCCTTCGAAGCTAGCGGGGGGGACGAGCAGTACTTC. This encodes CASSSFEASGGDEQYF.

The gene calls are TRBV12-5 and TRBJ1-1; TRBD1 agrees at 9 bases. Germline V gene lookup returns CDR1 LGHNT and CDR2 FRNRAP. CDR3 length equals 15 residues. The trim removed 5 bases at V and 1 base at J, leaving 5 bases unmatched. The CDR3: CASGNSGQGNTEAFF. The CDR3, as DNA: TGTGCTAGTGGTAACTCGGGACAGGGGAACACTGAAGCTTTCTTT.

This sequence joins TRBV5-1 and TRBJ1-4; D is ambiguous. The length of the CDR3 is 18 residues. Germline-derived CDR1 and CDR2 are SGHRS and YFSETQ. V dropped 6 bases and J dropped 6 bases, with 27 bases sitting between them. The CDR3 is CASKDGSGGWSLDEKLFF. CDR3 nucleotide sequence: TGCGCCAGCAAGGACGGATCGGGCGGGTGGAGTTTGGATGAAAAACTGTTTTTT. The complete variable domain, with remaining parts taken from reference TRBV5-1 and TRBJ1-4, reads KAGVTQTPRYLIKTRGQQVTLSCSPISGHRSVSWYQQTPGQGLQFLFEYFSETQRNKGNFPGRFSGRQFSNSRSEMNVSTLELGDSALYLCASKDGSGGWSLDEKLFFGSGTQLSVL.

The chain couples TRBV28 to TRBJ1-5, with a tentative D call TRBD1 (5 bases). Trimming stripped 2 bases from V and 1 base from J, with 9 bases between. This CDR3 has 15 residues. Germline V gene lookup returns CDR1 MDHEN and CDR2 SYDVKM. This CDR3 reads CASSLQGPSNQPQHF. As DNA, the CDR3 is TGTGCCAGCAGTTTACAGGGACCAAGCAATCAGCCCCAGCATTTT.

Ten or more counts support this clone. This chain uses TRBV19 with TRBJ2-1; a weak D match, TRBD2 (5 bases). Germline CDR1 is LNHDA and CDR2 is SQIVND (reference sequence). V was clipped by 1 base and J by 6 bases, with 16 bases between them. The CDR3 has 16 amino acids. CDR3 in amino acids: CASSIAETMGPNEQFF. The DNA for the CDR3 is TGTGCCAGTAGTATAGCCGAGACTATGGGCCCCAATGAGCAGTTCTTC.

This chain uses TRBV27 with TRBJ1-2; 8 bases match TRBD1. V shed 7 bases and J 7 bases; nucleotides not matched to a gene: 11. The CDR3 totals 14 residues. In germline, CDR1 is MNHEY, CDR2 SMNVEV (reference sequence). The CDR3 loop is CASTRAGGESGYTF. In nucleotides, the CDR3 is TGTGCCAGCACTAGGGCAGGGGGCGAAAGTGGCTACACCTTC.

V gene TRBV6-1 combines with J gene TRBJ2-3, with 8 positions matching TRBD2. The CDR3 sequence is 15 residues long. J lost 2 bases, V lost 3 bases, and 4 bases had no gene match. Per the germline V gene, CDR1 is MNHNS and CDR2 is SASEGT. DNA of the CDR3: TGTGCCAGCAGTGATTGCGGGGGGAACACAGATACGCAGTATTTT. This encodes CASSDCGGNTDTQYF.